Below, 18 T cell receptor beta chains from the same sample are listed, as sequenced in a study of T-cell memory formation after mild COVID-19. Using its own MiXCR run on the 5' RACE reads, TCRdb lists one record per CDR3 protein. Of roughly 150,000 distinct CDR3 sequences listed, 14% to 15% are singletons. Input material: PBMCs or a T cell subset sorted from them (not recorded which). The source of these receptors is an adult woman who had mild COVID-19 (a few samples of this study predate the infection). Cell type and time point are not known.

This clonotype was recorded a few times. The V call is TRBV12-3 or TRBV12-4, the J call TRBJ1-1; D possibly corresponds to TRBD1 (5 bases). Trimming left V 3 bases short and J 5 bases short, with 13 bases between. This CDR3 spans 14 amino acids. CDR3 DNA sequence: TGTGCCAGCAGTTTCCCGGGGACTAGGACTGAAGCTTTCTTT. Translation: CASSFPGTRTEAFF.

This clonotype occurred many times. V gene TRBV2 combines with J gene TRBJ2-7; 7 bases match TRBD1. CDR1 and CDR2 (germline): SNHLY, FYNNEI. CDR3 length equals 15 residues. V lost 2 bases and J lost 3; bases outside the gene matches: 7. The CDR3 DNA reads as TGTGCCAGCAGTGAATATCAGGGGGAAGTCTACGAGCAGTACTTC. Amino acids: CASSEYQGEVYEQYF.

This clonotype occurred a few times. J is TRBJ2-1 and V is TRBV7-3; 11 bases are shared with TRBD2. This CDR3 is built from 16 residues. The germline V gene has CDR1 SGHTA and CDR2 FQGTGA. The ends lost 5 bases at V and 4 bases at J; junction bases unmatched: 7. The CDR3 loop reads CASSTLAGGPYNEQFF. In nucleotides, the CDR3 is TGTGCCAGCAGCACCTTAGCGGGGGGGCCGTACAATGAGCAGTTCTTC.

V usage is TRBV18 and J usage is TRBJ2-1, with 10 bases that match TRBD2. Losses at the gene ends were 8 bases for V and 7 bases for J; bases not matched to a gene: 11. This CDR3 spans 15 amino acids. CDR1 and CDR2 (germline): KGHSH, LQKENI. CDR3 coding DNA: TGTGCCAGCGACAAAGCGGGAGGGCCCCCAAATGAGCAGTTCTTC. It is translated as CASDKAGGPPNEQFF.

The DNA for the CDR3 is TGTGCCAGCAGCAGGGGACTCGGTCGCTACGAGCAGTACTTC. Translating gives CASSRGLGRYEQYF. This chain uses TRBV28 with TRBJ2-7, with D perhaps being TRBD1 or TRBD2 (6 bases each). This CDR3 comprises 14 residues. V dropped 6 bases and J dropped 3 bases, with 15 bases sitting between them. Germline V gene lookup returns CDR1 MDHEN and CDR2 SYDVKM.

The rearrangement uses TRBV18 and TRBJ2-1; D remains ambiguous. Germline CDR1 reads KGHSH; CDR2 reads LQKENI. V gave up 2 bases and J gave up 5 bases, with 4 bases separating them. The CDR3 is 12 amino acids. The CDR3 protein is CASSPGNNEQFF. The CDR3 coding sequence is TGTGCCAGCTCACCAGGGAACAATGAGCAGTTCTTC.

The V and J genes are TRBV11-2 and TRBJ1-2, with D possibly TRBD1 on 5 matching bases. The V gene lost 3 bases and the J gene lost 6 bases, with 11 bases spanning the gap. The CDR3 is made up of 13 amino acids. Germline V gene sequence: CDR1 SGHAT, CDR2 FQNNGV. The CDR3 here is CASSFSGLHGYTF. Here the CDR3 DNA reads TGTGCCAGCAGCTTCTCAGGGCTTCATGGCTACACCTTC. Full variable domain (missing parts from reference TRBV11-2 and TRBJ1-2): EAGVAQSPRYKIIEKRQSVAFWCNPISGHATLYWYQQILGQGPKLLIQFQNNGVVDDSQLPKDRFSAERLKGVDSTLKIQPAKLEDSAVYLCASSFSGLHGYTFGSGTRLTVV.

The CDR3 DNA follows: TGCGCCAGCAGCCTCGGACTAGCGGGAGCTCTTGGCACAGATACGCAGTATTTT. Its protein is CASSLGLAGALGTDTQYF. The chain combines TRBV5-1 with TRBJ2-3; 13 nucleotides match TRBD2. J was trimmed by 1 base and V by 4 bases; bases with no gene match: 9. The CDR3 spans 18 residues. Per germline, CDR1 SGHRS and CDR2 YFSETQ.

The genes are TRBV7-6 and TRBJ1-3; 8 bases are a match to TRBD1. The germline V gene encodes CDR1 SGHVS and CDR2 FNYEAQ. The CDR3 sequence is 15 residues long. V was clipped by 5 bases and J by 4 bases; unmatched bases: 7. The CDR3 protein is CASSQTGVSGNTIYF. The CDR3, as DNA: TGTGCCAGCAGCCAGACAGGGGTGTCCGGAAACACCATATATTTT.

This clonotype was found a few times. The chain uses TRBV5-1 and TRBJ2-5, with a tentative D call TRBD2 (6 bases). V gave up 0 bases and J gave up 5 bases, with 17 bases separating them. The CDR3 is 16 residues long. Germline CDR1 is SGHRS and CDR2 is YFSETQ. DNA of the CDR3: TGCGCCAGCAGCTTGGAATTATTTGCTAGCGTGGAGACCCAGTACTTC. Translated: CASSLELFASVETQYF.

This chain links TRBV24-1 with TRBJ1-5; possible D gene TRBD1, 5 bases. The CDR3 spans 16 residues. Germline V gene data show CDR1 as KGHDR and CDR2 as SFDVKD. Trimming took 2 bases from V and 6 from J, leaving 16 bases between them. CDR3: CATSDWVGENGQPQHF. CDR3 coding DNA: TGTGCCACCAGTGATTGGGTAGGGGAAAACGGTCAGCCCCAGCATTTT.

This clonotype was seen a handful of times. The rearrangement uses TRBV2 and TRBJ2-7; 8 bases align to TRBD2. V lost 0 bases to trimming and J lost 0 bases; unmatched junction nucleotides: 7. Per germline, CDR1 SNHLY and CDR2 FYNNEI. This CDR3 has 17 residues. The CDR3: CASSEAHISGVSYEQYF. The CDR3 DNA reads as TGTGCCAGCAGTGAAGCGCATATTAGCGGGGTCTCCTACGAGCAGTACTTC.

The rearrangement uses TRBV7-3 and TRBJ2-7; possible D gene TRBD2, 5 bases. Trimming pared 4 bases from V and 2 bases from J, leaving 15 bases between. CDR1 and CDR2 from the germline V gene are SGHTA and FQGTGA. CDR3 length: 15 residues. The CDR3 reads CASSYNLGVAYEQYF. For the CDR3, the DNA is TGTGCCAGCAGCTATAACTTGGGAGTTGCCTACGAGCAGTACTTC.

The genes are TRBV29-1 and TRBJ1-1; D might be TRBD1 (6 bases). Trimming took off 6 bases at V and 6 bases at J, with 17 bases between the two ends. The CDR3 runs to 13 residues. Germline CDR1 and CDR2: SQVTM and ANQGSEA. The CDR3 DNA is TGCAGCGTCCTCAGGCAGGGGACGCCTGAAGCTTTCTTT. This encodes CSVLRQGTPEAFF.

The table lists this clonotype with many counts. The V and J genes are TRBV6-2 or TRBV6-3 and TRBJ2-1, with D tentatively TRBD2 (6 bases). Germline CDR1 reads MNHEY; CDR2 reads SVGEGT. The germline V and J ends were trimmed by 2 bases and 1 base, with 21 bases remaining between them. The length of the CDR3 is 19 residues. CDR3 in DNA: TGTGCCAGCAGTTACCTACTAGCACCCTTGGGGGTTTCCTACAATGAGCAGTTCTTC. This gives the protein CASSYLLAPLGVSYNEQFF.

The V gene is TRBV11-3, the J gene TRBJ2-1; 9 positions match TRBD2. In germline, CDR1 is SGHNT, CDR2 YENEEA. Unmatched junction bases numbered 9, after V lost 1 base and J lost 5 bases. CDR3 size: 17 residues. CDR3 in DNA: TGTGCCAGCAGCTTAGCCGAAAGCGGGGGGCCGGACAATGAGCAGTTCTTC. This codes for CASSLAESGGPDNEQFF.

The gene calls are TRBV7-9 and TRBJ1-3, with unresolved D. The germline V gene encodes CDR1 SEHNR and CDR2 FQNEAQ (reference sequence). The CDR3 is 18 residues long. Trimming removed 5 bases from V and 0 bases from J, with 20 bases in between. The CDR3 protein is CASSTEGRITSSGNTIYF. DNA for the CDR3: TGTGCCAGCAGCACCGAAGGGAGGATTACAAGCTCTGGAAACACCATATATTTT.

The chain combines TRBV20-1 with TRBJ2-3; 9 nucleotides agree with TRBD2. The ends lost 0 bases at V and 5 bases at J; junction bases unmatched: 12. The CDR3 is made up of 17 amino acids. Germline V gene sequence: CDR1 DFQATT, CDR2 SNEGSKA (reference sequence). The CDR3 DNA sequence: TGCAGTGCTAGAGATTTTACGCGGGGGGGCCGGAAAGATACGCAGTATTTT. It is translated as CSARDFTRGGRKDTQYF.